One and the same sample provided the 31 T cell receptor beta chains below, sequenced in a study of T cell repertoires in cytomegalovirus infection. TCRdb re-called the reads with MiXCR, one entry per CDR3 protein. The sample carries 95,000 to 120,000 distinct CDR3 sequences, 30% to 35% recorded once. What these receptors recognize is not known. The sequences come from CD8+ T cells from cultured PBMCs, collected from culture after CMV antigen stimulation. These receptors came from a human donor in good health (CMV status not recorded). Some clones in this sample may be carry-over from other donors' samples.

The V call is TRBV6-1, the J call TRBJ2-1, with D perhaps matching TRBD1 or TRBD2 (5 bases each). The germline gives CDR1 MNHNS, CDR2 SASEGT. This CDR3 has 16 amino acids. Between the trimmed V and J ends, which lost 6 bases and 0 bases, there was a span of 15 bases. CDR3 sequence: CASRSSYGASYNEQFF. The DNA of the CDR3 is TGTGCCAGCAGATCCTCGTACGGGGCCTCCTACAATGAGCAGTTCTTC.

The chain uses TRBV6-1 and TRBJ2-7, with unresolved D. The CDR3 runs to 16 residues. Trimming took 4 bases from V and 0 from J, leaving 16 bases between them. The germline gives CDR1 MNHNS, CDR2 SASEGT. The chain's CDR3 is CASSGMLVSSSYEQYF. CDR3 coding DNA: TGTGCCAGCAGTGGGATGCTTGTCAGCTCCTCCTACGAGCAGTACTTC.

As DNA, the CDR3 is TGCAGTGCTAGATCCGGACAGGGCCTGGGGTACAATGAGCAGTTCTTC. Its translation: CSARSGQGLGYNEQFF. The J gene is TRBJ2-1, the V gene TRBV20-1; TRBD1 matches 8 bases. Germline V lookup: CDR1 DFQATT, CDR2 SNEGSKA (reference sequence). The CDR3 extends over 16 amino acids. After removal of 2 bases from V and 4 bases from J, the junction contained 10 bases not matched to a gene.

V usage is TRBV25-1 and J usage is TRBJ2-3, with D unresolved. V dropped 0 bases and J dropped 2 bases, with 15 bases sitting between them. The CDR3 loop spans 17 amino acids. The germline V gene encodes CDR1 MGHDK and CDR2 SYGVNS. The CDR3 loop reads CASSEYFRKSHTDTQYF. CDR3 nucleotides: TGTGCCAGCAGTGAATATTTTAGGAAATCACACACAGATACGCAGTATTTT. The complete variable domain, with remaining parts taken from reference TRBV25-1 and TRBJ2-3, reads EADIYQTPRYLVIGTGKKITLECSQTMGHDKMYWYQQDPGMELHLIHYSYGVNSTEKGDLSSESTVSRIRTEHFPLTLESARPSHTSQYLCASSEYFRKSHTDTQYFGPGTRLTVL.

In this sample, this clonotype turned up many times. Sequence at one end of the junction differs from germline and may be a read error. The gene calls are TRBV6-2 or TRBV6-3 and TRBJ2-5; 8 bases fit TRBD2. The germline gives CDR1 MNHEY, CDR2 SVGEGT. CDR3 length: 14 residues. The DNA of the CDR3 is TGTGCCAGCAGCCTCCGGGGGGGGCATAAATCAGTGTTCTTC. Protein: CASSLRGGHKSVFF.

This clonotype was found a few times. This sequence joins TRBV10-3 and TRBJ1-1; 7 nucleotides line up with TRBD1. The ends lost 6 bases at V and 1 base at J; junction bases unmatched: 8. The CDR3 spans 15 residues. From germline, CDR1 is ENHRY and CDR2 SYGVKD. CDR3 sequence: CAISAVRTGNTEAFF. In nucleotides, the CDR3 is TGTGCCATCAGCGCGGTCAGGACAGGGAACACTGAAGCTTTCTTT.

This clonotype was observed many times. CDR3 region: CASSLMRLAGIYEQYF. The CDR3 nucleotides read TGTGCCAGCAGCTTGATGAGACTAGCGGGGATCTACGAGCAGTACTTC. The J gene is TRBJ2-7, the V gene TRBV7-8; 11 bases match TRBD2. The V segment lost 3 bases and the J segment 3 bases; nucleotides outside the gene matches: 7. Germline lookup yields CDR1 SGHVS and CDR2 FQNEAQ. The CDR3 is made up of 16 amino acids.

V usage is TRBV7-6 and J usage is TRBJ1-4; no clear D gene. In germline, CDR1 is SGHVS, CDR2 FNYEAQ. Trimming pared 4 bases from V and 4 bases from J, leaving 7 bases between. The CDR3 has 13 amino acids. The DNA of the CDR3 is TGTGCCAGCAGCTCAGGCCATAATGAAAAACTGTTTTTT. Translating gives CASSSGHNEKLFF.

The genes are TRBV20-1 and TRBJ1-2; 9 bases fit TRBD1. The CDR3 is made up of 16 amino acids. The J segment lost 6 bases and the V segment lost 4 bases, leaving 15 bases of the junction unmatched. Germline V lookup: CDR1 DFQATT, CDR2 SNEGSKA (reference sequence). The CDR3 DNA sequence: TGCAGTGCTAATCCTCCGCGGGACAGGGAAGGAGATGGCTACACCTTC. Amino acids: CSANPPRDREGDGYTF.

This chain uses TRBV28 with TRBJ2-1; 7 nucleotides match TRBD2. Germline CDR1 MDHEN, CDR2 SYDVKM. V was clipped by 5 bases and J by 0 bases; unmatched bases: 4. This CDR3 is built from 15 residues. CDR3 loop: CASSPASGSYNEQFF. The CDR3 bases are TGTGCCAGCAGTCCCGCTAGCGGCTCCTACAATGAGCAGTTCTTC.

This rearrangement joins TRBV6-1 to TRBJ1-2; possibly TRBD1 for D (6 bases). CDR3 length: 14 residues. V dropped 8 bases and J dropped 4 bases, with 17 bases sitting between them. CDR1 MNHNS and CDR2 SASEGT come from the germline V gene. CDR3 sequence: CASGDSGGRYGYTF. The CDR3 DNA follows: TGTGCCAGCGGGGATTCGGGGGGGCGCTATGGCTACACCTTC.

This clonotype has just a few counts. V and J are TRBV12-5 and TRBJ2-5; D gene uncertain. The CDR3 is 15 amino acids. The V end lost 5 bases, the J end lost 1 base, and 14 bases lay between the germline ends. Germline CDR1 and CDR2: LGHNT and FRNRAP. The CDR3 DNA follows: TGTGCTAGTGGTCATTCAGGCACTTTCCAAGAGACCCAGTACTTC. This sequence encodes CASGHSGTFQETQYF.

In this sample, this clonotype turned up many times. V is TRBV7-9 and J is TRBJ2-3; D is unclear. Germline CDR1 is SEHNR and CDR2 is FQNEAQ (reference sequence). CDR3 size: 12 residues. Between the trimmed V and J ends, which lost 5 bases and 4 bases, there was a span of 7 bases. CDR3 amino acids: CASSAIADTQYF. The CDR3 bases are TGTGCCAGCAGCGCAATAGCAGATACGCAGTATTTT.

This clonotype showed up just a few times. V is TRBV7-6 and J is TRBJ2-3; 8 bases align to TRBD1. The length of the CDR3 is 17 residues. The J segment lost 2 bases and the V segment lost 4 bases, leaving 11 bases of the junction unmatched. Germline values: CDR1 SGHVS, CDR2 FNYEAQ. CDR3 sequence: CASSSPGQVRDTDTQYF. The CDR3 DNA follows: TGTGCCAGCAGCTCCCCGGGACAGGTTCGGGACACAGATACGCAGTATTTT.

The J gene is TRBJ1-1, the V gene TRBV12-3 or TRBV12-4, with unresolved D. This CDR3 has 14 amino acids. V was cut by 3 bases and J by 3 bases, with 11 bases left in between. The CDR3 DNA sequence: TGTGCCAGCAGTTTCGTATCTGGGGACACTGAAGCTTTCTTT. This sequence encodes CASSFVSGDTEAFF.

The rearrangement joins TRBV12-3 or TRBV12-4 to TRBJ2-4; weak D call: TRBD1 (5 bases). The CDR3 contains 17 residues. The germline V and J ends were trimmed by 8 bases and 0 bases, with 20 bases remaining between them. The chain's CDR3 is CASAQDIGPTAKNIQYF. CDR3 DNA sequence: TGTGCCAGCGCTCAGGACATAGGCCCCACAGCCAAAAACATTCAGTACTTC.

A note on this clonotype: One junction end does not reproduce the germline sequence, and a read error may be involved. This chain connects TRBV12-3 or TRBV12-4 to TRBJ2-7, with D uncertain. The CDR3 length is 12 residues. This CDR3 reads CASSLSSSEQYF. Here the CDR3 DNA reads TGTGCCAGCAGTTTAAGCTCCTCCGAGCAGTACTTC.

This clonotype was seen a handful of times. V usage is TRBV25-1 and J usage is TRBJ2-3; 8 bases are a match to TRBD2. Germline V lookup: CDR1 MGHDK, CDR2 SYGVNS. The CDR3 is 17 residues long. V was clipped by 0 bases and J by 2 bases; unmatched bases: 7. The DNA for the CDR3 is TGTGCCAGCAGTGAATACGGCGGGGGGCCACCCACAGATACGCAGTATTTT. This translates into CASSEYGGGPPTDTQYF.

The chain has TRBV7-3 and TRBJ1-1, with D perhaps TRBD1 (5 bases). The germline V gene encodes CDR1 SGHTA and CDR2 FQGTGA. The V end lost 5 bases, the J end lost 4 bases, and 23 bases lay between the germline ends. The length of the CDR3 is 17 residues. The CDR3 spells CASSPSLDKGARTEAFF. DNA of the CDR3: TGTGCCAGCAGCCCGTCCCTGGACAAAGGAGCCCGCACTGAAGCTTTCTTT. Looking up the rest from reference TRBV7-3 and TRBJ1-1 gives the full variable domain: GAGVSQTPSNKVTEKGKYVELRCDPISGHTALYWYRQSLGQGPEFLIYFQGTGAADDSGLPNDRFFAVRPEGSVSTLKIQRTERGDSAVYLCASSPSLDKGARTEAFFGQGTRLTVV.

This clonotype has more than one count but fewer than ten. The chain uses TRBV6-2 or TRBV6-3 and TRBJ1-5; a possible D gene is TRBD1 (6 bases). Between the trimmed V and J ends, which lost 6 bases and 0 bases, there was a span of 15 bases. This CDR3 is built from 16 residues. The germline V gene has CDR1 MNHEY and CDR2 SVGEGT. The CDR3, as DNA: TGTGCCAGCAGCCCCTGGACAGATTATAGCAATCAGCCCCAGCATTTT. Its translation: CASSPWTDYSNQPQHF.

This clonotype was recorded at least ten times. The chain links TRBV6-1 to TRBJ2-1; 8 bases are a match to TRBD2. The CDR3 runs to 16 residues. Germline V lookup: CDR1 MNHNS, CDR2 SASEGT. V lost 6 bases, J lost 7 bases, and 14 bases stayed unmatched. The CDR3 loop is CASSRNPTSGWNEQFF. CDR3 in DNA: TGTGCCAGCAGCAGAAACCCAACTAGCGGTTGGAATGAGCAGTTCTTC.

This clonotype was observed a handful of times. The CDR3 loop is CASPRGGLFNQPQHF. As DNA, the CDR3 is TGTGCCAGCCCTAGGGGGGGTTTATTCAATCAGCCCCAGCATTTT. The rearrangement links TRBV28 to TRBJ1-5, with D perhaps TRBD1 (6 bases). The germline V and J ends were trimmed by 8 bases and 3 bases, with 17 bases remaining between them. CDR1 is MDHEN, CDR2 SYDVKM, per germline. This CDR3 is 15 amino acids long.

The chain employs TRBV5-6 and TRBJ1-1; D is unclear. The germline V gene encodes CDR1 SGHDT and CDR2 YYEEEE. The CDR3 has 14 amino acids. Deletions cut 2 bases from V and 0 bases from J, with 8 bases between. Written as DNA, the CDR3 is TGTGCCAGCAGCTTACGACCTATGAACACTGAAGCTTTCTTT. Translated, it gives CASSLRPMNTEAFF.

This clonotype was found many times. The chain is built from TRBV27 and TRBJ2-1; D gene uncertain. The CDR3 is made up of 13 amino acids. Trimming took off 6 bases at V and 2 bases at J, with 8 bases between the two ends. Germline CDR1 and CDR2: MNHEY and SMNVEV (reference sequence). The CDR3 spells CASSPRAYNEQFF. The DNA for the CDR3 is TGTGCCAGCAGCCCCCGGGCCTACAATGAGCAGTTCTTC.

This chain joins TRBV7-6 and TRBJ2-2, with 8 positions matching TRBD1. V shed 5 bases and J 0 bases; nucleotides not matched to a gene: 11. CDR3 length: 18 residues. Per the germline V gene, CDR1 is SGHVS and CDR2 is FNYEAQ. The chain's CDR3 is CASSTPTGDISNTGELFF. The DNA for the CDR3 is TGTGCCAGCAGCACCCCGACAGGGGATATTTCGAACACCGGGGAGCTGTTTTTT.

The table lists this clonotype with many counts. This rearrangement joins TRBV7-2 to TRBJ2-3, with 7 bases lining up with TRBD2. Germline V gene sequence: CDR1 SGHTA, CDR2 FQGNSA. The CDR3 totals 15 residues. With 4 bases clipped from V and 2 bases from J, the junction kept 6 bases outside the gene matches. CDR3 nucleotides: TGTGCCAGCAGCTCGCCCAGCGGGGTCACAGATACGCAGTATTTT. Protein product: CASSSPSGVTDTQYF.

There are a few counts of this clonotype. This chain connects TRBV13 to TRBJ1-6; D gene ambiguous. The germline CDR1 and CDR2 sequences are PRHDT and FYEKMQ (reference sequence). The CDR3 totals 17 residues. The V gene lost 0 bases and the J gene lost 0 bases, with 9 bases spanning the gap. CDR3 amino acids: CASSLGLGSSYNSPLHF. The CDR3, as DNA: TGTGCCAGCAGCTTAGGCCTCGGGAGCTCCTATAATTCACCCCTCCACTTT.

The chain has TRBV7-6 and TRBJ2-3, with D unresolved. The CDR3 has 17 residues. The germline V gene has CDR1 SGHVS and CDR2 FNYEAQ. The V and J ends lost 0 bases and 4 bases respectively, with 17 bases between them. The CDR3 is CASSLAPSPGRADTQYF. The CDR3 nucleotides are TGTGCCAGCAGCTTAGCGCCCTCTCCGGGCCGAGCAGATACGCAGTATTTT.

This clonotype showed up many times. The J gene is TRBJ2-3, the V gene TRBV7-2; 10 bases are shared with TRBD1. The CDR3 is 15 residues long. J lost 3 bases, V lost 5 bases, and 5 bases had no gene match. The germline V gene encodes CDR1 SGHTA and CDR2 FQGNSA. This CDR3 is CASSLTGGGTDTQYF. The DNA for the CDR3 is TGTGCCAGCAGCCTGACAGGGGGCGGAACAGATACGCAGTATTTT.

The sample holds many counts of this clonotype. The chain uses TRBV4-2 and TRBJ1-1; TRBD1 aligns across 8 bases. The CDR3 covers 17 residues. With 1 base clipped from V and 7 bases from J, the junction kept 14 bases outside the gene matches. Germline loops: CDR1 LGHNA, CDR2 YNFKEQ. In DNA, the CDR3 is TGTGCCAGCAGCCAAGTAATTTCCGGTGAGGGACAGGTTGAAGCTTTCTTT. This sequence encodes CASSQVISGEGQVEAFF.

The chain couples TRBV7-6 to TRBJ2-7; 7 bases line up with TRBD2. The CDR3 extends over 13 amino acids. Germline V gene sequence: CDR1 SGHVS, CDR2 FNYEAQ. V lost 4 bases, J lost 6 bases, and 6 bases stayed unmatched. The CDR3 DNA is TGTGCCAGCAGCTCCCAACCGGGAGGCGAGCAGTACTTC. This translates into CASSSQPGGEQYF. The full variable domain, completed using reference TRBV7-6 and TRBJ2-7, is GAGVSQSPRYKVTKRGQDVALRCDPISGHVSLYWYRQALGQGPEFLTYFNYEAQQDKSGLPNDRFSAERPEGSISTLTIQRTEQRDSAMYRCASSSQPGGEQYFGPGTRLTVT.